Here is one T cell receptor beta chain with its context. V lost 0 bases and J lost 3, with 5 bases in between. Germline V gene sequence: CDR1 SGHAT, CDR2 FQNNGV. The CDR3 loop spans 13 amino acids. Clones were sequenced by immunoSEQ multiplex PCR, and TCRdb holds only the in-frame ones, with some missing. The sample has approximately 89,000 clones, about 95% seen once. This entry comes from a study of T cell changes during pregnancy in multiple sclerosis. The sequence was collected from a female donor with multiple sclerosis, enrolled in a pregnancy study. The sequences come from peripheral blood, collected in the third trimester of pregnancy. The chain is built from TRBV11-2 and TRBJ2-5; TRBD1 is a possible D gene (5 bases). CDR3 in DNA: TGTGCCAGCAGCTTAGACAGGGAAGAGACCCAGTACTTC. Encoded protein: CASSLDREETQYF.